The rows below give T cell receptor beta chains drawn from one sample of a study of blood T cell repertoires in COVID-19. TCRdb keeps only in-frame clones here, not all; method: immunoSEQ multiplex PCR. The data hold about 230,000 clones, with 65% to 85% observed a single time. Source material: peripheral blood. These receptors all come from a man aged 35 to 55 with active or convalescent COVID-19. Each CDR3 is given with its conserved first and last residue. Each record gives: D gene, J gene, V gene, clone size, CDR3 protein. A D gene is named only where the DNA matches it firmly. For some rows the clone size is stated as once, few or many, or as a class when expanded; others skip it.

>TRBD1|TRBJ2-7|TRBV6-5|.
CASSRGQDYYEQYF
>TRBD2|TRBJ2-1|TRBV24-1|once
CATSDLAGGTNEQFF
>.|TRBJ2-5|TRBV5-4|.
CASSLGRGAQETQYF
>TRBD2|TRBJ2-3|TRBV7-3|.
CASRNGLAGVAGKQYF
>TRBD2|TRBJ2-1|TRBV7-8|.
CASSELAGVGEQFF
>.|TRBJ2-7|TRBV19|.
CASSAGQTYEQYF
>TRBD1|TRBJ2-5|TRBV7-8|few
CASSPRGNTGARETQYF
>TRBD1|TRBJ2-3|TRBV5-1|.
CASSPFTGEDTQYF
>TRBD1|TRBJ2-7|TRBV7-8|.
CASSLLGQGAIPEQYF
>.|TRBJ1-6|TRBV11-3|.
CASSPSDSSNSPLHF